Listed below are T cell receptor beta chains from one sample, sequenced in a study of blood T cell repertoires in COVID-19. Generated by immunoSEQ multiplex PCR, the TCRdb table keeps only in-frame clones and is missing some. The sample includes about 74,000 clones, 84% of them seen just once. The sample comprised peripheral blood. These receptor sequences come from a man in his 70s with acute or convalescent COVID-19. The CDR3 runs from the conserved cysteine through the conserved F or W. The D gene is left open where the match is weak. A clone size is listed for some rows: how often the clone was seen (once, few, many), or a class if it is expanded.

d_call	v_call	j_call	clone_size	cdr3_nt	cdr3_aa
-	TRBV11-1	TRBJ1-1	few	TGTGCCAGCAGCTTATTGGGAGTGAACACTGAAGCTTTCTTT	CASSLLGVNTEAFF
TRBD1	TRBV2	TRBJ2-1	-	TGTGCCAGCAGTAGGGACAGCGGCGGTGAGCAGTTCTTC	CASSRDSGGEQFF
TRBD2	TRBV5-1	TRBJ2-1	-	TGCGCCAGCAGTTCCGGGACTAGCGGCTACAATGAGCAGTTCTTC	CASSSGTSGYNEQFF
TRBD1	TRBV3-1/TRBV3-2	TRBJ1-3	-	TGTGCCAGCAGCCTAGGGACAGGGGGCTCCGGAAACACCATATATTTT	CASSLGTGGSGNTIYF
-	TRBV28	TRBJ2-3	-	TGTGCCAGCAGTTTTTCGGGTAGGACAGATACGCAGTATTTT	CASSFSGRTDTQYF
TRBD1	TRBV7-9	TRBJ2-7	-	TGTGCCAGCAGCGCAGGGACAGGGGCCTACGAGCAGTACTTC	CASSAGTGAYEQYF
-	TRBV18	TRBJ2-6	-	TGTGCCAGCTCACCACCGAGGGAAGTGTCTGGGGCCAACGTCCTGACTTTC	CASSPPREVSGANVLTF
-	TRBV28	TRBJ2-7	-	TGTGCCAGCAGTTTCCTACTAGGAGCCTCAGCTTACGAGCAGTACTTC	CASSFLLGASAYEQYF
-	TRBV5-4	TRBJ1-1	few	TGTGCCAGCAGCCCCGAGGTGGGGAGGACTGAAGCTTTCTTT	CASSPEVGRTEAFF
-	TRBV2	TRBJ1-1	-	TGTGCCAGCAAGGGGCACACTGAAGCTTTCTTT	CASKGHTEAFF
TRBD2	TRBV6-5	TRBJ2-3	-	TGTGCCAGCAGGCAACCGGGACTAGCGGGGGATACGCAGTATTTT	CASRQPGLAGDTQYF
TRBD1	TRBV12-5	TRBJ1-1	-	TGTGCTAGTGGTTTGGGGGACAGGATCACTGAAGCTTTCTTT	CASGLGDRITEAFF
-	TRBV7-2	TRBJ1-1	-	TGTGCCAGCAGCTTTGGGGGGTTCGGGAACACTGAAGCTTTCTTT	CASSFGGFGNTEAFF
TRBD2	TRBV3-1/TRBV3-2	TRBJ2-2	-	TGTGCCAGCAGCCCTCCTAGCGGGAGGCCCGGCGGGGAGCTGTTTTTT	CASSPPSGRPGGELFF
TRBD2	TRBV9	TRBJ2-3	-	TGTGCCAGCAGCGTGATAGCGGGACCCACAGATACGCAGTATTTT	CASSVIAGPTDTQYF
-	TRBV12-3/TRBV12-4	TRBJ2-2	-	TGTGCCAGCAGCCGGGACTGGTTCGGGGAGCTGTTTTTT	CASSRDWFGELFF
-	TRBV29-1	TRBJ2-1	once	TGCAGCGTTGGAGGGAAAGGCGATGAGCAGTTCTTC	CSVGGKGDEQFF
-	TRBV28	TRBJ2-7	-	TGTGCCAGCAGCCTACAGGGTGGGTTTTCCTACGAGCAGTACTTC	CASSLQGGFSYEQYF
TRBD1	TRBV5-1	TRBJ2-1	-	TGCGCCAGCGGCTTAGACAGGGGCTCCTACAATGAGCAGTTCTTC	CASGLDRGSYNEQFF
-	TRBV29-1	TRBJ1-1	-	TGCAGCGTTGTTGGGACTAGGGAGGGCACTGAAGCTTTCTTT	CSVVGTREGTEAFF
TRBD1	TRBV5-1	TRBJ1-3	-	TGCGCCAGCAGCGAATCCCCAGGGGGCTCTGGAAACACCATATATTTT	CASSESPGGSGNTIYF
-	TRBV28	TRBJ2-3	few	TGTGCCAGCAGTTTCCTTTCGGGCACAGATACGCAGTATTTT	CASSFLSGTDTQYF
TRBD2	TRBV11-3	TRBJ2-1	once	TGTGCCAGCAGCTCGACCCCGGGACTAGCGTACAATGAGCAGTTCTTC	CASSSTPGLAYNEQFF
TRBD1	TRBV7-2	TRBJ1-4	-	TGTGCCAGCAGCCAGACAGGGGGCAATGAAAAACTGTTTTTT	CASSQTGGNEKLFF
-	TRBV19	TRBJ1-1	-	TGTGCCAGTAGTGCGGTAGGGGGGAACACTGAAGCTTTCTTT	CASSAVGGNTEAFF
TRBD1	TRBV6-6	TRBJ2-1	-	TGTGCCAGCAGTTACCCGGCGACAGGGGACAATGAGCAGTTCTTC	CASSYPATGDNEQFF
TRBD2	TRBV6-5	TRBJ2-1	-	TGTGCCAGCATACCTAGCGGGGGATCCTACAATGAGCAGTTCTTC	CASIPSGGSYNEQFF
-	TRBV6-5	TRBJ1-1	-	TGTGCCAGCAGCCTGAGGGGGGGTGTCACTGAAGCTTTCTTT	CASSLRGGVTEAFF
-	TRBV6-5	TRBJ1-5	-	TGTGCCAGCAGTCGCTCGGACAGCTTCAATCAGCCCCAGCATTTT	CASSRSDSFNQPQHF
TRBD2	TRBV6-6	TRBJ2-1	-	TGTGCCAGCAGTGCGCCGGGACTAGCGGGCCAGCAGTTCTTC	CASSAPGLAGQQFF
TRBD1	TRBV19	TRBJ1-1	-	TGTGCCAGTAGTCCGCGGGACAGGGGGTTGTGGGACACTGAAGCTTTCTTT	CASSPRDRGLWDTEAFF
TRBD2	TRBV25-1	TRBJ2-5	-	TGTGCCAGCAGTGAATCGGCGGGGGGACAAGAGACCCAGTACTTC	CASSESAGGQETQYF
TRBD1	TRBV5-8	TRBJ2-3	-	TGTGCCAGCAGCCCTAGGACAGGGGTTCTGGATACGCAGTATTTT	CASSPRTGVLDTQYF
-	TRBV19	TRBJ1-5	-	TGTGCCAGTAGGTCGACAGAGATCAATCAGCCCCAGCATTTT	CASRSTEINQPQHF
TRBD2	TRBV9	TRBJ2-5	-	TGTGCCAGCAGCAAAGGACTAGCGGGGGGAGAGACCCAGTACTTC	CASSKGLAGGETQYF
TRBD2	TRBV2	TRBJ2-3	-	TGTGCCAGCAGGACTAGCGGGAGTGGGTCAGATACGCAGTATTTT	CASRTSGSGSDTQYF
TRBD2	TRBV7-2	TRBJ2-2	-	TGTGCCAGCAGCCCCCGACTAGCGCGGAACACCGGGGAGCTGTTTTTT	CASSPRLARNTGELFF
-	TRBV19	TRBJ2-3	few	TGTGCCAGTAGTATGGCCGGACGGGGGGCGACAGATACGCAGTATTTT	CASSMAGRGATDTQYF
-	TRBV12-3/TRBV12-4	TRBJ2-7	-	TGTGCCAGCAGTTTCAACAGGATCTACGAGCAGTACTTC	CASSFNRIYEQYF
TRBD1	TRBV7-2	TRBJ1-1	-	TGTGCCAGCAGCTCCCCACGCCAGGGGGAGCTGAACACTGAAGCTTTCTTT	CASSSPRQGELNTEAFF
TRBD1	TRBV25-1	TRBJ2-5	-	TGTGCCAGCCGGACAGGCGGCGAGACCCAGTACTTC	CASRTGGETQYF
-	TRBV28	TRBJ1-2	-	TGTGCCAGCAGTACCATCCGACGGGGGAACTATGGCTACACCTTC	CASSTIRRGNYGYTF
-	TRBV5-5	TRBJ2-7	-	TGTGCCAGCAGCCAAGATGCCCAGGGCTCCCCCTACGAGCAGTACTTC	CASSQDAQGSPYEQYF